This T cell receptor (beta chain) was identified during a study of T cells expressing NK-cell markers. TCRdb re-called the 5' RACE reads and catalogs CDR3 proteins one per entry, DNA excluded. This table holds around 110,000 distinct CDR3 sequences. General observations from the study: No clear determination of HCMV specificity was made for expanded NKG2C+ T cell clones.

The CDR3 extends over 14 amino acids. CDR1 and CDR2 (germline): SGHTA, FQGNSA. With regard to this clonotype: What it binds is not known.

The TCR originated in a woman between 18 and 70 years old in good health. Material for sequencing was blood T cells: a sorted CD56 or NKG2C T cell subset, CD4+ or CD8+ T cells, or bulk PBMC T cells (not recorded which). The V call is TRBV7-2, the J call TRBJ2-1; TCRdb names TRBD1, which stays unverified in the absence of DNA. CDR3 region: CASSEGTGYNEQFF.